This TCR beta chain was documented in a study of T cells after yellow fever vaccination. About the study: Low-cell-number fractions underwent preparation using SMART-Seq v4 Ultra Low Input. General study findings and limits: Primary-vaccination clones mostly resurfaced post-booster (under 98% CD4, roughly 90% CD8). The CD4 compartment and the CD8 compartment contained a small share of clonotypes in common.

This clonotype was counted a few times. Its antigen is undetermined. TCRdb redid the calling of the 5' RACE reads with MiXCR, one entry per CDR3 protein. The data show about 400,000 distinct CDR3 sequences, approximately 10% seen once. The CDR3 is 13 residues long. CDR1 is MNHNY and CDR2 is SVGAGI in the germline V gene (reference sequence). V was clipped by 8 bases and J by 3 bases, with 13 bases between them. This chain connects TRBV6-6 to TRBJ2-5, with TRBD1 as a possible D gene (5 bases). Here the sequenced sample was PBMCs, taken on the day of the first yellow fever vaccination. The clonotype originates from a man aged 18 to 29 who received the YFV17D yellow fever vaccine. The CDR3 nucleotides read TGTGCCAGCGGGTACAGGCTTAAAGAGACCCAGTACTTC. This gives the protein CASGYRLKETQYF.